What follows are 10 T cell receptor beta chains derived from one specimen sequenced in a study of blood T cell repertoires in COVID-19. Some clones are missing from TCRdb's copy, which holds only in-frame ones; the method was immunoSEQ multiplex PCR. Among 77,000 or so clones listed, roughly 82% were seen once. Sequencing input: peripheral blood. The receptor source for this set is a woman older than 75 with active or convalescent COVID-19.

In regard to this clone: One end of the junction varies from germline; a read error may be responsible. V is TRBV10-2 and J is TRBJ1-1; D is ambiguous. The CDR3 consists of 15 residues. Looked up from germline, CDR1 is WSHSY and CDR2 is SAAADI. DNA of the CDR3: TGCGCCAGCAGTTTGCCGAGGGCCCTGAAGACTGAAGCTTTCTTT. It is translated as CASSLPRALKTEAFF.

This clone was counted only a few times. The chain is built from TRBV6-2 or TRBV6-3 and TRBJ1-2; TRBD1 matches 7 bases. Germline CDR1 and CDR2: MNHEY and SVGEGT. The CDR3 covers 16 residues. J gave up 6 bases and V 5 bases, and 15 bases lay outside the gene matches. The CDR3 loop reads CASSTPWTGPGDGYTF. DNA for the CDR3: TGTGCCAGCAGTACCCCCTGGACAGGACCGGGGGATGGCTACACCTTC.

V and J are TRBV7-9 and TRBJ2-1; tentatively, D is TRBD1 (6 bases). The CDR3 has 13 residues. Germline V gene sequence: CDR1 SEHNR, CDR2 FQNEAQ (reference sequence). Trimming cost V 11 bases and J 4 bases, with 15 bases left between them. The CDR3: CALTPDRYNEQFF. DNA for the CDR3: TGTGCCTTGACGCCGGACAGATACAATGAGCAGTTCTTC.

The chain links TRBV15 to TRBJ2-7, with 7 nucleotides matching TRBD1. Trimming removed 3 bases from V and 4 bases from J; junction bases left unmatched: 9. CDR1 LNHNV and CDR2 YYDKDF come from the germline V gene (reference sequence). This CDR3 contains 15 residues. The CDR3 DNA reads TGTGCCACCAGCAGTAACGCAGGGGGTTTGTACGAGCAGTACTTC. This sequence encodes CATSSNAGGLYEQYF.

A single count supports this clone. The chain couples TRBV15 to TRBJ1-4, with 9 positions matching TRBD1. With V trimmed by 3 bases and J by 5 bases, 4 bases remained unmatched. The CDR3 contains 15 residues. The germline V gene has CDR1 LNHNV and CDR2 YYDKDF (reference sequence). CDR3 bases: TGTGCCACCAGCAGTGACGACAGGGGGAATGAAAAACTGTTTTTT. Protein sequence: CATSSDDRGNEKLFF.

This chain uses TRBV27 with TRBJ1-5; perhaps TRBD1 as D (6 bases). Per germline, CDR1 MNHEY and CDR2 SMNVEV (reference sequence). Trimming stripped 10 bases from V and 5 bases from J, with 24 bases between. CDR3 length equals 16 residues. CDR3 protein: CATQPRLQGTHQPQHF. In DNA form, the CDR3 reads TGTGCCACCCAGCCCCGGTTACAGGGAACCCATCAGCCCCAGCATTTT.

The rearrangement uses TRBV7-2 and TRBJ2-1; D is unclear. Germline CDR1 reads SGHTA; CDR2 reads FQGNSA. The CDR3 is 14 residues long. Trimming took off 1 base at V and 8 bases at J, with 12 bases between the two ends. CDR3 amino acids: CASSLDGVVDEQFF. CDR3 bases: TGTGCCAGCAGCTTAGATGGAGTCGTCGATGAGCAGTTCTTC.

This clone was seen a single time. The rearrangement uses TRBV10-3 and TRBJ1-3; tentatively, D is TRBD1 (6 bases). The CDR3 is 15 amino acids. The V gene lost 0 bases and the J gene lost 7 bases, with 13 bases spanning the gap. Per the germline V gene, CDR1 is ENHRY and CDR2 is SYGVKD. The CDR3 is CAISESDRLRNTIYF. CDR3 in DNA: TGTGCCATCAGTGAGTCCGACAGGCTGCGGAACACCATATATTTT.

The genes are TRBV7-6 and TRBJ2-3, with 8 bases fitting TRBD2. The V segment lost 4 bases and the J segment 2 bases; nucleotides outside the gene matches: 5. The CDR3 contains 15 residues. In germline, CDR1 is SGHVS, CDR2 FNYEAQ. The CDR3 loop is CASSSFSGATDTQYF. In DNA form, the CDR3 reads TGTGCCAGCAGCTCCTTTAGCGGGGCCACAGATACGCAGTATTTT.

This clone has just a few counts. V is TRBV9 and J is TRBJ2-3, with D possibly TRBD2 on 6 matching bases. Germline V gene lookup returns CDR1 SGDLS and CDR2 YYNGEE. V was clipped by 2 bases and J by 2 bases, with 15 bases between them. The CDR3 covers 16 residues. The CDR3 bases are TGTGCCAGCAGCGTCTGGAGTAGCGGACACACAGATACGCAGTATTTT. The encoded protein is CASSVWSSGHTDTQYF.